These 27 T cell receptor beta chains were all obtained from the same sample, sequenced in a study of blood T cells in healthy people across ages. Through a sample-barcoded 5' primer and a J-beta primer mix, a second PCR was run for roughly 6 to 12 cycles. Each CDR3 protein is one row after TCRdb ran MiXCR on the 5' RACE reads. The sample shows about 780,000 distinct CDR3 sequences, around 45% of them seen only once. Sequencing input: blood. The receptors were gathered from an elderly man in good health.

The V call is TRBV6-5, the J call TRBJ2-7; no firm D call. V shed 2 bases and J shed 4 bases, with 12 bases lying between them. Germline CDR1 and CDR2: MNHEY and SVGAGI. This CDR3 has 14 residues. The CDR3 region is CASSYQDASYEQYF. The CDR3 coding sequence is TGTGCCAGCAGTTACCAGGACGCCTCATACGAGCAGTACTTC.

The chain is built from TRBV5-1 and TRBJ1-4; D is uncertain. Germline lookup yields CDR1 SGHRS and CDR2 YFSETQ. V lost 0 bases and J 0 bases, leaving 24 bases between the germline ends. CDR3 size: 21 residues. The CDR3 DNA is TGCGCCAGCAGCTTGGCCCAGTCTTGGCTCCGGAGGGCGGCAACTAATGAAAAACTGTTTTTT. Residues: CASSLAQSWLRRAATNEKLFF. Variable domain in full (rest from reference TRBV5-1 and TRBJ1-4): KAGVTQTPRYLIKTRGQQVTLSCSPISGHRSVSWYQQTPGQGLQFLFEYFSETQRNKGNFPGRFSGRQFSNSRSEMNVSTLELGDSALYLCASSLAQSWLRRAATNEKLFFGSGTQLSVL.

The chain links TRBV28 to TRBJ1-1; TRBD1 matches 8 bases. Germline V gene data show CDR1 as MDHEN and CDR2 as SYDVKM. The V and J ends lost 6 bases and 8 bases, in that order; junction bases with no gene match: 14. CDR3 length equals 15 residues. CDR3 sequence: CASSPTGRGRPEAFF. In nucleotides, the CDR3 is TGTGCCAGCAGCCCCACGGGCAGGGGGCGGCCAGAAGCTTTCTTT.

This clonotype was found once. The rearrangement links TRBV29-1 to TRBJ1-1; a weak D match, TRBD1 (6 bases). V lost 4 bases and J lost 0, with 9 bases in between. CDR3 length equals 13 residues. Germline V gene data show CDR1 as SQVTM and CDR2 as ANQGSEA. Here the CDR3 DNA reads TGCAGCGTTGGGGGACACGTGAACACTGAAGCTTTCTTT. Translating it yields CSVGGHVNTEAFF.

The V call is TRBV7-9, the J call TRBJ2-3, with D possibly TRBD2 on 5 matching bases. The CDR3 sequence is 16 residues long. The V end was cut by 5 bases, the J end by 0 bases, with 15 bases between. Germline CDR1 is SEHNR and CDR2 is FQNEAQ (reference sequence). This CDR3 reads CASSPRVSASTDTQYF. In nucleotides, the CDR3 is TGTGCCAGCAGCCCCCGAGTTAGCGCTAGCACAGATACGCAGTATTTT.

A few counts support this clonotype. The chain recombines TRBV12-3 or TRBV12-4 with TRBJ2-3, with unresolved D. This CDR3 has 16 residues. V was clipped by 6 bases and J by 0 bases, with 16 bases between them. CDR3 amino acids: CASSPGLLTSTDTQYF. CDR3 sequence (DNA): TGTGCCAGCAGCCCCGGGCTACTAACCAGCACAGATACGCAGTATTTT.

In its sample, this clonotype was seen a few times. V gene TRBV6-2 or TRBV6-3 combines with J gene TRBJ2-1; TRBD2 might be the D (6 bases). The CDR3 has 15 residues. The germline V gene encodes CDR1 MNHEY and CDR2 SVGEGT. With 2 bases removed from V and 7 bases from J, the gap between germline ends came to 15 bases. CDR3 nucleotide sequence: TGTGCCAGCAGTTACGCTAGCTTGGGGACTAATGAGCAGTTCTTC. It translates to CASSYASLGTNEQFF.

The chain uses TRBV28 and TRBJ1-2; 9 positions match TRBD1. Germline V gene lookup returns CDR1 MDHEN and CDR2 SYDVKM. Trimming at V came to 1 base and at J to 4 bases, leaving 7 bases not matched to a gene. The CDR3 has 16 residues. CDR3 residues: CASSLLSGQGAYGYTF. DNA for the CDR3: TGTGCCAGCAGTTTATTATCGGGACAGGGTGCCTATGGCTACACCTTC.

A few counts support this clonotype. The chain joins TRBV20-1 to TRBJ2-1; D unclear. The J call may be in error: the DNA end matches TRBJ2-7 better. The CDR3 loop spans 17 amino acids. The germline CDR1 and CDR2 sequences are DFQATT and SNEGSKA (reference sequence). CDR3 protein: CSASAYYDTSSYNEQYF. The CDR3 DNA reads TGCAGTGCTAGTGCCTACTACGATACGAGCTCCTACAATGAGCAGTACTTC.

This clonotype was seen repeatedly, ten times or more. The V and J genes are TRBV25-1 and TRBJ2-5; D perhaps matches TRBD2 (7 bases). Germline V lookup: CDR1 MGHDK, CDR2 SYGVNS. Trimming removed 8 bases at V and 0 bases at J, with 10 bases between. This CDR3 spans 13 amino acids. Written as DNA, the CDR3 is TGTGCCAGCGGGGGGGCCGACCAAGAGACCCAGTACTTC. Protein: CASGGADQETQYF.

This chain connects TRBV2 to TRBJ2-6, with a possible D match to TRBD2 (5 bases). V dropped 8 bases and J dropped 0 bases, with 14 bases sitting between them. CDR1 SNHLY and CDR2 FYNNEI come from the germline V gene. The CDR3 runs to 16 residues. The CDR3 spells CASGSTVSSGANVLTF. For the CDR3, the DNA is TGTGCCAGCGGGAGCACTGTAAGCTCTGGGGCCAACGTCCTGACTTTC. The entire variable domain, with the rest obtained from reference TRBV2 and TRBJ2-6, is as follows: EPEVTQTPSHQVTQMGQEVILRCVPISNHLYFYWYRQILGQKVEFLVSFYNNEISEKSEIFDDQFSVERPDGSNFTLKIRSTKLEDSAMYFCASGSTVSSGANVLTFGAGSRLTVL.

The genes are TRBV20-1 and TRBJ2-5; D gene unclear. The CDR3 spans 15 residues. Germline loops: CDR1 DFQATT, CDR2 SNEGSKA (reference sequence). V lost 6 bases to trimming and J lost 5 bases, with 22 bases between them. CDR3 residues: CSAPVGLEKGETQYF. In nucleotides, the CDR3 is TGCAGTGCCCCCGTCGGGCTCGAAAAAGGGGAGACCCAGTACTTC.

This clonotype was seen only a few times. The rearrangement links TRBV6-2 or TRBV6-3 to TRBJ2-1, with TRBD2 matching over 9 bases. CDR1 is MNHEY and CDR2 is SVGEGT in the germline V gene. The CDR3 consists of 13 residues. The J segment lost 8 bases and the V segment lost 6 bases, leaving 5 bases of the junction unmatched. CDR3: CASSPSGIDEQFF. The CDR3 DNA reads TGTGCCAGCAGCCCTAGCGGGATAGATGAGCAGTTCTTC.

The CDR3 loop is CSVEPQGGGVFF. In DNA, the CDR3 is TGCAGCGTTGAGCCGCAGGGCGGTGGAGTTTTCTTT. The chain couples TRBV29-1 to TRBJ1-1, with a possible D match to TRBD1 (5 bases). The germline V and J ends were trimmed by 3 bases and 13 bases, with 18 bases remaining between them. CDR1 and CDR2 from the germline V gene are SQVTM and ANQGSEA. CDR3 length: 12 amino acids.

This clonotype was seen ten or more times. The V call is TRBV7-8, the J call TRBJ2-7, with 9 bases matching TRBD1. Trimming took 4 bases from V and 2 from J; bases not matched to a gene: 9. This CDR3 comprises 16 residues. Germline loops: CDR1 SGHVS, CDR2 FQNEAQ. DNA for the CDR3: TGTGCCAGCAGCTGGAATACGGGACAGGGAGCCTACGAGCAGTACTTC. Residues: CASSWNTGQGAYEQYF.

The table lists this clonotype with a count of one. The chain recombines TRBV27 with TRBJ2-7, with TRBD2 identical over 9 bases. The CDR3 contains 14 residues. Germline values: CDR1 MNHEY, CDR2 SMNVEV (reference sequence). Unmatched junction bases numbered 7, after V lost 2 bases and J lost 8 bases. The CDR3 loop is CASSLRPRGGQQYF. DNA for the CDR3: TGTGCCAGCAGTTTAAGGCCGCGGGGGGGACAGCAGTACTTC.

A few counts support this clonotype. The J gene is TRBJ2-7, the V gene TRBV6-1; 8 bases are a match to TRBD2. The CDR3 extends over 15 amino acids. V shed 4 bases and J 6 bases; nucleotides not matched to a gene: 11. Germline CDR1 MNHNS, CDR2 SASEGT. The CDR3 DNA reads TGTGCCAGCAGTGTGGGTAGCGGGACGAGGACCGAGCAGTACTTC. As protein: CASSVGSGTRTEQYF.

In DNA form, the CDR3 reads TGCGCCAGCAGCAATGGGCCCCCGGGTCTAGGGGAGACCCAGTACTTC. Residues: CASSNGPPGLGETQYF. This chain uses TRBV5-1 with TRBJ2-5, with D hard to call. The CDR3 is made up of 16 amino acids. Germline loops: CDR1 SGHRS, CDR2 YFSETQ. The V and J ends lost 4 bases and 5 bases respectively, with 21 bases between them.

This clonotype was counted at least ten times. The V gene is TRBV5-1, the J gene TRBJ2-1; maybe TRBD1 (5 bases). CDR1 SGHRS and CDR2 YFSETQ come from the germline V gene. The CDR3 has 16 amino acids. The ends were cut back, 3 bases at V and 4 bases at J, with 17 bases in the middle. CDR3 in amino acids: CASSWTIGSPYNEQFF. CDR3 sequence (DNA): TGCGCCAGCAGCTGGACAATCGGTAGTCCGTACAATGAGCAGTTCTTC.

V is TRBV6-6 and J is TRBJ1-1, with D unresolved. CDR3 length: 12 amino acids. V dropped 6 bases and J dropped 7 bases, with 12 bases sitting between them. Germline-derived CDR1 and CDR2 are MNHNY and SVGAGI (reference sequence). The CDR3 coding sequence is TGTGCCAGCAGACAGAACTCGGGTGAAGCTTTCTTT. Residues: CASRQNSGEAFF.

The chain has TRBV5-1 and TRBJ2-1, with 9 bases that match TRBD2. The J call could be wrong; TRBJ2-7 is a better fit for the DNA end. The CDR3 covers 15 residues. Germline values: CDR1 SGHRS, CDR2 YFSETQ. The CDR3 DNA reads as TGCGCCAGCAGCCCTGGGGTGACTAGCGGCAGCGAGCAGTACTTC. This gives the protein CASSPGVTSGSEQYF.

About this clonotype: This may stem from a read error, because a much larger clone lies one nucleotide away. V is TRBV11-3 and J is TRBJ2-2; 9 nucleotides line up with TRBD2. Trimming took 4 bases from V and 9 from J; bases not matched to a gene: 9. Per the germline V gene, CDR1 is SGHNT and CDR2 is YENEEA. This CDR3 has 15 amino acids. The CDR3 sequence is CASSYLVAGVRELFF. The CDR3 DNA sequence: TGTGCCAGCAGCTATTTGGTAGCGGGAGTCAGGGAGCTGTTTTTT.

This rearrangement joins TRBV5-1 to TRBJ2-5, with a weak D call TRBD1 (6 bases). Trimming cost V 4 bases and J 1 base, with 11 bases left between them. The CDR3 runs to 14 residues. The germline V gene has CDR1 SGHRS and CDR2 YFSETQ. CDR3 sequence: CASSETGAQETQYF. Written as DNA, the CDR3 is TGCGCCAGCAGCGAGACAGGAGCCCAAGAGACCCAGTACTTC.

CDR3: CASTPRVAGPYEQYF. CDR3 sequence (DNA): TGTGCCAGCACCCCTCGGGTGGCAGGGCCCTACGAGCAGTACTTC. The chain joins TRBV12-3 or TRBV12-4 to TRBJ2-7, with D possibly matching TRBD1 (5 bases). V lost 7 bases, J lost 2 bases, and 18 bases lay in between. The CDR3 spans 15 residues.

This clonotype came up many times. The chain is built from TRBV29-1 and TRBJ2-4; 7 nucleotides align to TRBD2. The CDR3 covers 13 residues. J gave up 6 bases and V 3 bases, and 5 bases lay outside the gene matches. The V gene's germline CDR1 is SQVTM and CDR2 ANQGSEA. CDR3 protein: CSVETSSANIQYF. The CDR3, as DNA: TGCAGCGTTGAGACTAGCTCGGCAAACATTCAGTACTTC.

The chain joins TRBV9 to TRBJ1-3; 7 bases match TRBD1. This CDR3 spans 15 amino acids. CDR1 and CDR2 from the germline V gene are SGDLS and YYNGEE. V gave up 4 bases and J gave up 3 bases; unmatched junction bases: 7. The CDR3 sequence: CASSPRQGGGNTIYF. In DNA, the CDR3 is TGTGCCAGCAGCCCCCGGCAGGGGGGTGGAAACACCATATATTTT.

This clonotype was counted a few times. The chain is built from TRBV6-2 or TRBV6-3 and TRBJ2-3; perhaps TRBD2 as D (5 bases). The CDR3 is 13 residues long. CDR1 and CDR2 from the germline V gene are MNHEY and SVGEGT. Trimming took 6 bases from V and 5 from J, leaving 12 bases between them. The chain's CDR3 is CASRTTAGDTQYF. The CDR3 bases are TGTGCCAGCAGGACTACGGCGGGAGATACGCAGTATTTT.